This entry features one T cell receptor beta chain sequence. No antigen is known for it. This sample is drawn from a study of post-analysis software for immune sequencing data. CDR1 is SGHDN, CDR2 FVKESK, per germline. Trimming took off 6 bases at V and 4 bases at J, with 15 bases between the two ends. The CDR3 covers 14 residues. The TCR beta cDNA libraries contained unique molecular identifiers. TCRdb processed the PCR reads anew with MiXCR; each CDR3 protein has one entry. The top ten hold 1.7% of the sample, which has 500,000 to 600,000 distinct CDR3 sequences, about 40% seen once. Study-level results: Normalized Chao1 diversity was significantly reduced in patients versus controls. Patients had higher frequencies than controls of five TRBV segments, including TRBV5-6, TRBV5-1 and TRBV20-1.

The sequencing sample was made of blood. This receptor was identified in a girl aged 10 to 17 with multiple sclerosis. The V call is TRBV14, the J call TRBJ1-2; D unclear. The CDR3 loop reads CASRKSGEGYGYTF. As DNA, the CDR3 is TGTGCCAGCAGGAAGAGCGGGGAAGGCTATGGCTACACCTTC.